One and the same sample provided the 21 T cell receptor beta chains below, sequenced in a study of graft-versus-host responses after intestinal transplantation. Clones were sequenced by immunoSEQ multiplex PCR, and TCRdb holds only the in-frame ones, with some missing. The sample contains more than 65,000 clones, under 90% of which appear only once. The antigens of these receptors remain unknown. This material consisted of unstimulated CD4+ T cells sorted from spleen or lymph node cells, taken before transplant. These receptors came from a human donor who was the organ donor for an intestinal transplant.

The V gene is TRBV5-1, the J gene TRBJ2-3, with 9 bases matching TRBD2. V shed 2 bases, J shed 0 bases, and the junction held 4 bases outside the gene matches. CDR3 length equals 16 residues. Germline V gives CDR1 SGHRS, CDR2 YFSETQ. The CDR3 DNA sequence: TGCGCCAGCAGCTTCCTAGCGGGGTCAAGCACAGATACGCAGTATTTT. Residues: CASSFLAGSSTDTQYF.

J is TRBJ2-5 and V is TRBV10-3; 8 bases line up with TRBD1. This CDR3 is 14 amino acids long. The V gene end was trimmed by 4 bases and the J gene end by 4 bases; junction bases not matched to a gene: 5. CDR1 and CDR2 (germline): ENHRY, SYGVKD. The CDR3 is CAISGQGMGETQYF. Here the CDR3 DNA reads TGTGCCATCAGTGGACAGGGGATGGGAGAGACCCAGTACTTC.

This sequence joins TRBV28 and TRBJ2-4; tentative D call: TRBD1 (5 bases). Germline values: CDR1 MDHEN, CDR2 SYDVKM. The CDR3 is 14 amino acids. V lost 3 bases and J 7 bases, leaving 13 bases between the germline ends. CDR3 sequence (DNA): TGTGCCAGCAGTTTGTCGTCAGGGCCGAACATTCAGTACTTC. This translates into CASSLSSGPNIQYF.

The chain is built from TRBV21-1 and TRBJ2-6; TRBD1, the table's D call, was not compared with the DNA. TRBV21-1 represents a pseudogene. CDR3 length: 18 residues. DNA for the CDR3: TGTGCCAGCAGCAAGTGTGGGACAGGGCCCTCTGGGGCCAACGTCCTGACTTTC. Translating gives CASSKCGTGPSGANVLTF.

The chain is built from TRBV7-2 and TRBJ1-3; 9 nucleotides match TRBD1. The CDR3 covers 16 residues. Germline V lookup: CDR1 SGHTA, CDR2 FQGNSA. V gave up 5 bases and J gave up 0 bases; unmatched junction bases: 5. Here the CDR3 reads CASSLGQGSSGNTIYF. CDR3 coding DNA: TGTGCCAGCAGCCTAGGACAGGGGAGCTCTGGAAACACCATATATTTT.

The chain is built from TRBV19 and TRBJ1-1, with a weak D call TRBD1 (5 bases). Germline assignment: CDR1 LNHDA and CDR2 SQIVND (reference sequence). CDR3 length: 17 residues. Trimming took off 1 base at V and 0 bases at J, with 15 bases between the two ends. The CDR3 DNA follows: TGTGCCAGTAGTATAGTTGGGCAGGGATTCATGAACACTGAAGCTTTCTTT. Encoded protein: CASSIVGQGFMNTEAFF.

This clone has just a few counts. This sequence joins TRBV5-1 and TRBJ2-7; D may be TRBD1 (8 bases). Germline lookup yields CDR1 SGHRS and CDR2 YFSETQ. V lost 8 bases to trimming and J lost 5 bases, with 17 bases between them. This CDR3 is built from 13 residues. CDR3 nucleotides: TGCGCCAGTCCCCGGACAGGGAGGGACGAGCAGTACGTC. This codes for CASPRTGRDEQYV.

The rearrangement joins TRBV27 to TRBJ2-2; a weak D match, TRBD2 (6 bases). Trimming took off 3 bases at V and 3 bases at J, with 8 bases between the two ends. CDR3 size: 14 residues. Germline V gives CDR1 MNHEY, CDR2 SMNVEV (reference sequence). DNA of the CDR3: TGTGCCAGCAGTTTTCGCGGGGACACCGGGGAGCTGTTTTTT. Translating it yields CASSFRGDTGELFF.

The rearrangement joins TRBV27 to TRBJ1-5; 7 positions match TRBD1. The V gene's germline CDR1 is MNHEY and CDR2 SMNVEV (reference sequence). The V and J ends lost 5 bases and 8 bases, in that order; junction bases with no gene match: 9. The CDR3 has 14 amino acids. CDR3 protein: CASSRTGDAEPQHF. CDR3 DNA: TGTGCCAGCAGTAGAACAGGGGACGCCGAGCCCCAGCATTTT.

The V call is TRBV27, the J call TRBJ1-1; D is perhaps TRBD1 (6 bases). Trimming pared 6 bases from V and 5 bases from J, leaving 22 bases between. Germline V gives CDR1 MNHEY, CDR2 SMNVEV (reference sequence). This CDR3 is 16 amino acids long. The DNA of the CDR3 is TGTGCCAGCAGCCCCAGGGAGGGGGGCCGGGGAACTGAAGCTTTCTTT. Translation: CASSPREGGRGTEAFF.

This rearrangement joins TRBV25-1 to TRBJ2-2; 9 bases agree with TRBD1. This CDR3 contains 14 residues. V gave up 6 bases and J gave up 2 bases; unmatched junction bases: 1. Germline V lookup: CDR1 MGHDK, CDR2 SYGVNS. The CDR3 DNA reads as TGTGCCAGCAGGGGACAGGGCAACACCGGGGAGCTGTTTTTT. As protein: CASRGQGNTGELFF. Looking up the rest from reference TRBV25-1 and TRBJ2-2 gives the full variable domain: EADIYQTPRYLVIGTGKKITLECSQTMGHDKMYWYQQDPGMELHLIHYSYGVNSTEKGDLSSESTVSRIRTEHFPLTLESARPSHTSQYLCASRGQGNTGELFFGEGSRLTVL.

The chain couples TRBV15 to TRBJ1-5, with D possibly matching TRBD1 (5 bases). V was trimmed by 3 bases and J by 2 bases, leaving 5 bases between them. Germline assignment: CDR1 LNHNV and CDR2 YYDKDF (reference sequence). The CDR3 runs to 13 residues. This chain's CDR3 is CATSRTGNQPQHF. As DNA, the CDR3 is TGTGCCACCAGCAGGACAGGCAATCAGCCCCAGCATTTT.

The chain has TRBV5-1 and TRBJ2-3, with D maybe TRBD1 (6 bases). This CDR3 region has 16 residues. Germline V gene sequence: CDR1 SGHRS, CDR2 YFSETQ. Trimming cost V 4 bases and J 2 bases, with 17 bases left between them. The DNA of the CDR3 is TGCGCCAGCAGCCCATTGGTCAGGGGAAACACAGATACGCAGTATTTT. Its translation: CASSPLVRGNTDTQYF.

Here the CDR3 DNA reads TGTGCCTGGAGACTAGGACAGGGGCCGGGAGAGACCCAGTACTTC. It yields the protein CAWRLGQGPGETQYF. V is TRBV30 and J is TRBJ2-5; TRBD1 matches 9 bases. The V gene end was trimmed by 3 bases and the J gene end by 4 bases; junction bases not matched to a gene: 9. CDR1 and CDR2 (germline): GTSNPN, SVGIG (reference sequence). CDR3 length: 15 residues.

As DNA, the CDR3 is TGTGCCAGCTCACGCCTTCAACAGGGCCCGAATGAAAAACTGTTTTTT. Protein sequence: CASSRLQQGPNEKLFF. The chain recombines TRBV18 with TRBJ1-4; D is perhaps TRBD1 (6 bases). V lost 4 bases and J lost 5, with 17 bases in between. The V gene's germline CDR1 is KGHSH and CDR2 LQKENI. The CDR3 totals 16 residues.

The gene calls are TRBV14 and TRBJ1-1; a possible D gene is TRBD1 (5 bases). The CDR3 spans 13 residues. V lost 1 base and J 10 bases, leaving 13 bases between the germline ends. Germline loops: CDR1 SGHDN, CDR2 FVKESK. This chain's CDR3 is CASSQAARGRAFF. The CDR3, as DNA: TGTGCCAGCAGCCAAGCGGCCCGGGGGAGAGCTTTCTTT.

The gene calls are TRBV6-1 and TRBJ2-3; 8 nucleotides align to TRBD1. V shed 8 bases and J 6 bases; nucleotides not matched to a gene: 7. This CDR3 has 13 amino acids. Looked up from germline, CDR1 is MNHNS and CDR2 is SASEGT. In DNA form, the CDR3 reads TGTGCCAGCCAGGACAGGGTATTCGATACGCAGTATTTT. It yields the protein CASQDRVFDTQYF.

The chain carries TRBV28 and TRBJ2-5; possible D gene TRBD1, 5 bases. Looked up from germline, CDR1 is MDHEN and CDR2 is SYDVKM. The CDR3 is made up of 14 amino acids. Trimming left V 2 bases short and J 2 bases short, with 9 bases between. This CDR3 is CASSLMQGQETQYF. CDR3 nucleotide sequence: TGTGCCAGCAGTTTAATGCAGGGTCAAGAGACCCAGTACTTC.

The chain recombines TRBV18 with TRBJ1-2; 7 nucleotides align to TRBD1. Germline V gene sequence: CDR1 KGHSH, CDR2 LQKENI. The CDR3 is 15 residues long. The V and J ends lost 3 bases and 6 bases, in that order; junction bases with no gene match: 10. The CDR3 DNA reads TGTGCCAGCTCACCTACGACAGGGTGGGGCGATGGCTACACCTTC. It is translated as CASSPTTGWGDGYTF.

This chain joins TRBV4-2 and TRBJ2-1; no definite D call. Germline V gene data show CDR1 as LGHNA and CDR2 as YNFKEQ. V lost 4 bases and J 5 bases, leaving 9 bases between the germline ends. The CDR3 runs to 13 residues. Here the CDR3 DNA reads TGTGCCAGCAGCCGTTCCCGGGACAATGAGCAGTTCTTC. This codes for CASSRSRDNEQFF.

As for this clone: The junction departs from germline at one end; a sequencing error may be responsible. The chain recombines TRBV7-7 with TRBJ2-5; TRBD2 agrees at 10 bases. Germline CDR1 SSHAT, CDR2 FNYEAQ (reference sequence). This CDR3 has 17 amino acids. Here the CDR3 reads CASSRRLLAGYQETQYF. The CDR3 DNA is TGTGCTAGCAGCCGGAGGTTACTAGCGGGGTACCAAGAGACCCAGTACTTC.